This TCR beta chain originates from a study of OX40 agonist ivuxolimab in advanced cancers. Study-level information: Two patients with cutaneous melanoma and one with hepatocellular carcinoma, three in total, showed partial responses.

The protocol was immunoSEQ multiplex PCR, while the TCRdb copy is restricted to in-frame clones and leaves out a portion. The data contain about 61,000 clones, roughly 85% of them singletons. The sample in question was CD4+ or CD8+ T cells sorted from blood, obtained in a trial of the OX40 agonist ivuxolimab. The source of this sequence is an adult with an advanced solid tumor such as melanoma, head and neck, liver or kidney cancer.

This CDR3 is CASSGGMNTEAFF. CDR3 DNA: TGCGCCAGCAGCGGCGGGATGAACACTGAAGCTTTCTTT. V and J are TRBV5-1 and TRBJ1-1; no firm D call. The germline V gene encodes CDR1 SGHRS and CDR2 YFSETQ. Trimming shortened V by 4 bases and J by 0 bases, and 7 bases separated the two germline ends. This CDR3 is 13 amino acids long.